There are many counts of the clone carrying this T cell receptor beta chain. From the 5' RACE reads, TCRdb called clonotypes with MiXCR, one entry per CDR3 protein. The sample holds 110,000 or so distinct CDR3 sequences, roughly 19% seen once. Per germline, CDR1 SGHTA and CDR2 FQGNSA. CDR3 length: 16 amino acids. V lost 1 base to trimming and J lost 8 bases, with 20 bases between them. This record belongs to a study of T-cell memory formation after mild COVID-19. Sequencing was done on a sample of PBMCs or a T cell subset sorted from them (not recorded which). V usage is TRBV7-2 and J usage is TRBJ1-2; D not resolved. This clonotype originated in a young man who had mild COVID-19 (a few samples of this study predate the infection). Cell type and time point are not known. The CDR3 loop reads CASSLGLSPSSWGYTF. The CDR3, as DNA: TGTGCCAGCAGCTTAGGTCTCAGTCCGTCTTCATGGGGCTACACCTTC.